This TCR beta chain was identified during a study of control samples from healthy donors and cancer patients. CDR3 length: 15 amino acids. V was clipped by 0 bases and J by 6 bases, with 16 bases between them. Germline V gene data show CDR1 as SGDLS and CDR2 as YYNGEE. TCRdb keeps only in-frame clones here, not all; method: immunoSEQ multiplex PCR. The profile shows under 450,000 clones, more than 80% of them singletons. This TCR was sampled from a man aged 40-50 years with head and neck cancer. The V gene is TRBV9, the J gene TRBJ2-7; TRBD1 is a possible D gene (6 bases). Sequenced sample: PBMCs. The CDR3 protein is CASSVDFSRGGEQYF. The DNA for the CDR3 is TGTGCCAGCAGCGTAGACTTTTCCCGAGGGGGCGAGCAGTACTTC. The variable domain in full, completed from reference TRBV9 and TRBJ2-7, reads DSGVTQTPKHLITATGQRVTLRCSPRSGDLSVYWYQQSLDQGLQFLIQYYNGEERAKGNILERFSAQQFPDLHSELNLSSLELGDSALYFCASSVDFSRGGEQYFGPGTRLTVT.